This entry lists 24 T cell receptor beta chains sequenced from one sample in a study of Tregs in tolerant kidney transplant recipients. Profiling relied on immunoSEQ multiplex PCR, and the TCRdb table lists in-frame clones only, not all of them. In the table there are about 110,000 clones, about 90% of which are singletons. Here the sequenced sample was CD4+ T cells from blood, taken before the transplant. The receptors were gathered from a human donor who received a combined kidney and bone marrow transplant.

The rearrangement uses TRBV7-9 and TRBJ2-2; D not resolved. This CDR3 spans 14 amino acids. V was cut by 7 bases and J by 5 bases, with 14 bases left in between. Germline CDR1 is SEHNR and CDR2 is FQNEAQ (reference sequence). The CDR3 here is CASTQHTDTGELFF. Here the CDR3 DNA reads TGTGCCAGCACACAGCATACGGATACCGGGGAGCTGTTTTTT. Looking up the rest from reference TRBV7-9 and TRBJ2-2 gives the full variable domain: DTGVSQNPRHKITKRGQNVTFRCDPISEHNRLYWYRQTLGQGPEFLTYFQNEAQLEKSRLLSDRFSAERPKGSFSTLEIQRTEQGDSAMYLCASTQHTDTGELFFGEGSRLTVL.

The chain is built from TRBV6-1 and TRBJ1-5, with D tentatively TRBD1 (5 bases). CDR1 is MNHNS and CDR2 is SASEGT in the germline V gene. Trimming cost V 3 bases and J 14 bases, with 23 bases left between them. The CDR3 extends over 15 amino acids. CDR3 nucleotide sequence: TGTGCCAGCAGTGAGTGGTCGGCCGGGGGTCAGGTAAAGCATTTT. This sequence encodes CASSEWSAGGQVKHF.

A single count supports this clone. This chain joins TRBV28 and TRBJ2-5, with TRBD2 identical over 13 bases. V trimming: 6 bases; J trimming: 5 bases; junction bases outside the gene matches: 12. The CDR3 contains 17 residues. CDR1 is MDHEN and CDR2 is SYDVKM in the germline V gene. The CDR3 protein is CASSYAGTSGTRETQYF. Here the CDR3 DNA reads TGTGCCAGCAGCTACGCCGGGACTAGCGGGACCCGGGAGACCCAGTACTTC.

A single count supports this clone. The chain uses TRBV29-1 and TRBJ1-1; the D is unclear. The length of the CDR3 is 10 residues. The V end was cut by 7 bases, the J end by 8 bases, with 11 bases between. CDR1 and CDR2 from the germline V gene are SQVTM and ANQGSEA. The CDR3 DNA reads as TGCAGCGCCCTGATCGGGGAAGCTTTCTTT. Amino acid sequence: CSALIGEAFF. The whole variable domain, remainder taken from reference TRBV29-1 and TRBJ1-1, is SAVISQKPSRDICQRGTSLTIQCQVDSQVTMMFWYRQQPGQSLTLIATANQGSEATYESGFVIDKFPISRPNLTFSTLTVSNMSPEDSSIYLCSALIGEAFFGQGTRLTVV.

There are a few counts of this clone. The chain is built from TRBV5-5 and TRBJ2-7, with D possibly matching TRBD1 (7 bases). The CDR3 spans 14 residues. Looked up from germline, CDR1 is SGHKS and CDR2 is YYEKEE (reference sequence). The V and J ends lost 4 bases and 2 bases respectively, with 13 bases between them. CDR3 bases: TGTGCCAGCAGCGAATCAGGGGGGCCCTACGAGCAGTACTTC. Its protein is CASSESGGPYEQYF.

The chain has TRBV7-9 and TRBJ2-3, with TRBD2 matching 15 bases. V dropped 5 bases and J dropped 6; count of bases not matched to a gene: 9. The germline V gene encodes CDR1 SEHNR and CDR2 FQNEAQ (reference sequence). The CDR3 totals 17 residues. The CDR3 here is CASSPRTSGRARDTQYF. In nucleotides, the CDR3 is TGTGCCAGCAGCCCCAGGACTAGCGGGAGGGCCAGGGATACGCAGTATTTT.

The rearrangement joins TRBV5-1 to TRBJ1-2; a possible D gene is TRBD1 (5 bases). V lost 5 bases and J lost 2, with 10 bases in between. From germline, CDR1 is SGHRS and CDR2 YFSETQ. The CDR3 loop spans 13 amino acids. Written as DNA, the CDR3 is TGCGCCAGCAGACCGACAGAGAACTATGGCTACACCTTC. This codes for CASRPTENYGYTF.

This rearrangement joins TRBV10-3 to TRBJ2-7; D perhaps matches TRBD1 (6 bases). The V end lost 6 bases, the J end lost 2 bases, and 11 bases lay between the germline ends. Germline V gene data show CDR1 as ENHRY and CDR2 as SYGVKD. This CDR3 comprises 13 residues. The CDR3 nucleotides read TGTGCCATCAGCCGGACAGAGCCCTACGAGCAGTACTTC. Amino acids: CAISRTEPYEQYF.

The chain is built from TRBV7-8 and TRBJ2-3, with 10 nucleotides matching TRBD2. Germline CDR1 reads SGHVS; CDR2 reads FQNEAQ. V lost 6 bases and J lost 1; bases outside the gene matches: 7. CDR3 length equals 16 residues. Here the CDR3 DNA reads TGTGCCAGCAGATCCCCAGGGACTAGCGGCACAGATACGCAGTATTTT. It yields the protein CASRSPGTSGTDTQYF.

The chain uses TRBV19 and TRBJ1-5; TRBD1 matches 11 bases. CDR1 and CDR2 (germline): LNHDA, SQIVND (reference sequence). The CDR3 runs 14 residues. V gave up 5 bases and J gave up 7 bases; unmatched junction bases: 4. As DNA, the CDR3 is TGTGCCAGTAGTGGGACAGGGGGTTACCAGCCCCAGCATTTT. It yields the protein CASSGTGGYQPQHF.

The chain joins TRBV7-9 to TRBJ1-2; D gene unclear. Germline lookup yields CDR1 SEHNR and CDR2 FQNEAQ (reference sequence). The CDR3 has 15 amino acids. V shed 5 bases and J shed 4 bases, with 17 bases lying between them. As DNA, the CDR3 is TGTGCCAGCAGCCACAGCATGTCGACCCGCTATGGCTACACCTTC. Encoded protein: CASSHSMSTRYGYTF.

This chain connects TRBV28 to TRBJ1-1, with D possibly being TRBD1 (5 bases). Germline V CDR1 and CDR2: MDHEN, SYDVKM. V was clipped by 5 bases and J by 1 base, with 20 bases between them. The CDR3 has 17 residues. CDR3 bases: TGTGCCAGCAGTCCTATTTCTTCAGGGATGACGAACACTGAAGCTTTCTTT. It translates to CASSPISSGMTNTEAFF.

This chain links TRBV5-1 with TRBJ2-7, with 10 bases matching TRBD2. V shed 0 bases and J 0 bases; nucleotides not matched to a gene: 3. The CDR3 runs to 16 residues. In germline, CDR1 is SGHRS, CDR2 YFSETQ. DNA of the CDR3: TGCGCCAGCAGCTTGGGGGCTAGCGGGAGCTCCTACGAGCAGTACTTC. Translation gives CASSLGASGSSYEQYF.

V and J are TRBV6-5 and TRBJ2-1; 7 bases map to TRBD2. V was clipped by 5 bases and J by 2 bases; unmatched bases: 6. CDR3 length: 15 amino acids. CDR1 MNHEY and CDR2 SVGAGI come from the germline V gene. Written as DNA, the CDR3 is TGTGCCAGCAGTCGGGACTACTCCCCCTACAATGAGCAGTTCTTC. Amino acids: CASSRDYSPYNEQFF.

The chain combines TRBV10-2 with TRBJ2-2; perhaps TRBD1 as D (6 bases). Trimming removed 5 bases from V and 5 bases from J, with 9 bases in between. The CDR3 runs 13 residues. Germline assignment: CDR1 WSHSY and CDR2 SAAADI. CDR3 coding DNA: TGCGCCAGCAGTTATAGGGGGACCGGGGAGCTGTTTTTT. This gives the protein CASSYRGTGELFF.

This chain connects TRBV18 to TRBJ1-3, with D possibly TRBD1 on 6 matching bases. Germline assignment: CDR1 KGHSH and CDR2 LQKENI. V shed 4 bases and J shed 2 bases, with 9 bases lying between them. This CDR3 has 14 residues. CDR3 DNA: TGTGCCAGCTCACGGACAGATCCTGGAAACACCATATATTTT. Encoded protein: CASSRTDPGNTIYF.

The DNA for the CDR3 is TGTGCCATCAGGGGGTCCATGGCTAGCGGGATCCACGAGCAGTACTTC. The encoded protein is CAIRGSMASGIHEQYF. The chain carries TRBV10-3 and TRBJ2-7; TRBD2 matches 9 bases. The V segment lost 6 bases and the J segment 5 bases; nucleotides outside the gene matches: 14. Germline CDR1 is ENHRY and CDR2 is SYGVKD. This CDR3 is 16 amino acids long.

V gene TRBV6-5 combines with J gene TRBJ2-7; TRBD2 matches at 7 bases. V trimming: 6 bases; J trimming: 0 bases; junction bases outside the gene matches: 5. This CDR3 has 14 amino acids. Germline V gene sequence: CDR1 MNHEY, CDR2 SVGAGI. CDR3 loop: CASRPGLSSYEQYF. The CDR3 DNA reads TGTGCCAGCAGACCGGGACTATCCTCCTACGAGCAGTACTTC.

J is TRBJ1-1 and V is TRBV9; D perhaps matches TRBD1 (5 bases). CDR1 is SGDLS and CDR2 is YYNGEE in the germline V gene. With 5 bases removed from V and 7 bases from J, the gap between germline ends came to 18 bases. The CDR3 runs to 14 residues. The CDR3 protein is CASSPGSRGVEAFF. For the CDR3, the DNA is TGTGCCAGCAGTCCTGGTAGTAGGGGTGTTGAAGCTTTCTTT.

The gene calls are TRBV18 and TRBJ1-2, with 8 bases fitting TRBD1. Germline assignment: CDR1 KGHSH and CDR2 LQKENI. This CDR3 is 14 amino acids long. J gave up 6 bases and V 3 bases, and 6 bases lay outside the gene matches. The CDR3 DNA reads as TGTGCCAGCTCACCCTTGACAGGGGCAAATGGCTACACCTTC. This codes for CASSPLTGANGYTF.

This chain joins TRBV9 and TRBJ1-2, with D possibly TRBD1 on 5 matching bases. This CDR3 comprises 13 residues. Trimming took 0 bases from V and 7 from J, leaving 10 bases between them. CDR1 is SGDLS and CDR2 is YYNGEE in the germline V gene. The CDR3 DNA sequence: TGTGCCAGCAGCGTAGATCGGGGGGGTGGCTACACCTTC. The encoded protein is CASSVDRGGGYTF.

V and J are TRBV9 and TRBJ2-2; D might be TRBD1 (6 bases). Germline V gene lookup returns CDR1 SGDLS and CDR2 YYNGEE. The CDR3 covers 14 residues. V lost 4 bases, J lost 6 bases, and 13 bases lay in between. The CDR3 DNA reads TGTGCCAGCAGCTTAACAGGGTTATCCGGGGAGCTGTTTTTT. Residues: CASSLTGLSGELFF. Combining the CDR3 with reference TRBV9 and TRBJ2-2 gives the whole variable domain DSGVTQTPKHLITATGQRVTLRCSPRSGDLSVYWYQQSLDQGLQFLIQYYNGEERAKGNILERFSAQQFPDLHSELNLSSLELGDSALYFCASSLTGLSGELFFGEGSRLTVL.

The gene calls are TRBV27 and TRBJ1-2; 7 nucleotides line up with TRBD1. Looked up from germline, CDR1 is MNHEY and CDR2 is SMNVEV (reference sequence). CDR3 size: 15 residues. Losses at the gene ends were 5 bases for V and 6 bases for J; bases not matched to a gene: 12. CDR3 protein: CASSRGGQVLDGYTF. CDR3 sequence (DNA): TGTGCCAGCAGTCGCGGTGGACAGGTCTTGGATGGCTACACCTTC.

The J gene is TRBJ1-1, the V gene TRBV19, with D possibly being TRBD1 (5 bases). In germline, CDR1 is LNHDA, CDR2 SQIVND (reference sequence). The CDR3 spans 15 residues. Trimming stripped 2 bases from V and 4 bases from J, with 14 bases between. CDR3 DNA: TGTGCCAGTAGTATAAAAAGCGCAGGGCCCACTGAAGCTTTCTTT. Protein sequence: CASSIKSAGPTEAFF.